Following are 17 T cell receptor beta chains from one sample sequenced in a study of T-cell memory formation after mild COVID-19. One entry per CDR3 protein results from TCRdb running MiXCR on the 5' RACE reads. This table holds about 200,000 distinct CDR3 sequences, 9.5% to 10% found once. The sample taken for sequencing was PBMCs or a T cell subset sorted from them (not recorded which). These receptors all come from a man between 18 and 29 years old who had mild COVID-19 (a few samples of this study predate the infection). Cell type and time point are not known.

J is TRBJ2-4 and V is TRBV11-1; no clear D gene. Germline assignment: CDR1 SGHAT and CDR2 FQDESV (reference sequence). With 4 bases removed from V and 0 bases from J, the gap between germline ends came to 10 bases. The CDR3 has 15 amino acids. CDR3 in DNA: TGTGCCAGCAGCTCCCCGTTGGGAGCCAAAAACATTCAGTACTTC. Its protein is CASSSPLGAKNIQYF.

The V and J genes are TRBV7-3 and TRBJ2-3; no reliable D call. Deletions cut 5 bases from V and 1 base from J, with 16 bases between. The CDR3 length is 16 residues. The germline V gene has CDR1 SGHTA and CDR2 FQGTGA. The chain's CDR3 is CASSPTLDRGTDTQYF. The CDR3 coding sequence is TGTGCCAGCAGCCCAACCTTGGATCGGGGCACAGATACGCAGTATTTT.

This clonotype has a count of ten or more. V usage is TRBV7-2 and J usage is TRBJ1-6; D perhaps matches TRBD1 (5 bases). The V gene's germline CDR1 is SGHTA and CDR2 FQGNSA. The V end lost 4 bases, the J end lost 14 bases, and 12 bases lay between the germline ends. The CDR3 loop spans 12 amino acids. CDR3 DNA sequence: TGTGCCAGCAGCTCAGGCGCGGGGGCCCTCCACTTT. Protein product: CASSSGAGALHF.

The chain combines TRBV28 with TRBJ2-7, with 9 bases that match TRBD1. Germline lookup yields CDR1 MDHEN and CDR2 SYDVKM. Trimming cost V 5 bases and J 4 bases; bases outside gene matches: 12. This CDR3 region has 16 residues. For the CDR3, the DNA is TGTGCCAGCAGTGGACAGGGGATGGACCCCCGTTACGAGCAGTACGTC. Translation: CASSGQGMDPRYEQYV.

There are a few counts of this clonotype. The V call is TRBV7-3, the J call TRBJ2-5, with D tentatively TRBD1 or TRBD2 (6 bases each). The germline CDR1 and CDR2 sequences are SGHTA and FQGTGA. The CDR3 spans 15 residues. V gave up 5 bases and J gave up 7 bases, with 20 bases separating them. The CDR3 sequence is CASSTQGGLAATQYF. The CDR3 DNA follows: TGTGCCAGCAGCACGCAAGGGGGATTAGCGGCGACCCAGTACTTC.

This chain joins TRBV20-1 and TRBJ1-2; the D is unclear. CDR3 length: 14 residues. Germline lookup yields CDR1 DFQATT and CDR2 SNEGSKA (reference sequence). V lost 6 bases, J lost 2 bases, and 16 bases lay in between. The CDR3 sequence is CSASEWGINYGYTF. The CDR3 DNA sequence: TGCAGTGCCTCCGAATGGGGAATAAACTATGGCTACACCTTC.

This clonotype was picked up a small number of times. The CDR3 loop reads CASSRSRASTDTQYF. The CDR3 DNA follows: TGTGCCAGCAGTCGCTCAAGAGCCAGCACAGATACGCAGTATTTT. This rearrangement joins TRBV27 to TRBJ2-3; D not resolved. The CDR3 covers 15 residues. CDR1 is MNHEY, CDR2 SMNVEV, per germline (reference sequence). V gave up 5 bases and J gave up 0 bases, with 12 bases separating them.

This clonotype was counted at least ten times. The CDR3 coding sequence is TGTGCCAGCAGCTTATGGGCAGCCTACGAGCAGTACGTC. It specifies CASSLWAAYEQYV. This sequence joins TRBV7-8 and TRBJ2-7; no firm D call. The CDR3 is 13 amino acids. Trimming pared 2 bases from V and 2 bases from J, leaving 7 bases between. In germline, CDR1 is SGHVS, CDR2 FQNEAQ.

This clonotype was counted at least ten times. The CDR3, as DNA: TGCGCCAGCAGCTTGGAACCCACTGGAGCCCAGCATTTT. Protein sequence: CASSLEPTGAQHF. V usage is TRBV5-1 and J usage is TRBJ1-5; no firm D call. The CDR3 extends over 13 amino acids. Germline assignment: CDR1 SGHRS and CDR2 YFSETQ. Trimming removed 0 bases at V and 11 bases at J, with 12 bases between.

This rearrangement joins TRBV7-2 to TRBJ2-5; possible D gene TRBD2, 5 bases. The CDR3 totals 13 residues. Germline-derived CDR1 and CDR2 are SGHTA and FQGNSA. Trimming removed 3 bases from V and 4 bases from J, with 9 bases in between. Written as DNA, the CDR3 is TGTGCCAGCAGCTTCTCTAGCTTAGAGACCCAGTACTTC. Its protein is CASSFSSLETQYF.

The chain has TRBV5-1 and TRBJ2-5, with TRBD2 identical over 7 bases. This CDR3 spans 16 amino acids. Germline CDR1 is SGHRS and CDR2 is YFSETQ. V dropped 5 bases and J dropped 5; count of bases not matched to a gene: 15. In nucleotides, the CDR3 is TGCGCCAGCAGTCGCGTTAACTCGGGGGGAATGGAGACCCAGTACTTC. Residues: CASSRVNSGGMETQYF.

V usage is TRBV7-9 and J usage is TRBJ1-1, with a tentative D call TRBD1 (6 bases). Germline CDR1 SEHNR, CDR2 FQNEAQ (reference sequence). The ends were cut back, 5 bases at V and 5 bases at J, with 12 bases in the middle. CDR3 length: 13 amino acids. The CDR3 DNA reads TGTGCCAGCAGCCCCCGGACAGTTACTGAAGCTTTCTTT. Its protein is CASSPRTVTEAFF.

This clonotype appeared many times. The V call is TRBV11-2, the J call TRBJ2-5; 11 bases are a match to TRBD2. The V and J ends lost 6 bases and 4 bases, in that order; junction bases with no gene match: 7. CDR1 and CDR2 (germline): SGHAT, FQNNGV. CDR3 length: 15 residues. The chain's CDR3 is CASSLNLAGGETQYF. In DNA form, the CDR3 reads TGTGCCAGCAGTCTAAATCTAGCGGGGGGAGAGACCCAGTACTTC.

The genes are TRBV7-6 and TRBJ1-2, with 7 bases aligning to TRBD1. The CDR3 extends over 16 amino acids. Trimming removed 5 bases from V and 2 bases from J; junction bases left unmatched: 11. From germline, CDR1 is SGHVS and CDR2 FNYEAQ. The CDR3 reads CASSPRGRGPNYGYTF. The CDR3 DNA is TGTGCCAGCAGCCCTAGGGGGCGAGGTCCCAACTATGGCTACACCTTC.

A few counts support this clonotype. The CDR3 region has the DNA TGTGCCAGCAGTTACGGGGCGGAGGGACAATACGAGCAGTACTTC. This gives the protein CASSYGAEGQYEQYF. The rearrangement joins TRBV6-5 to TRBJ2-7; D may match TRBD1 or TRBD2 (6 bases each). Trimming took 2 bases from V and 4 from J, leaving 15 bases between them. The length of the CDR3 is 15 residues. The V gene's germline CDR1 is MNHEY and CDR2 SVGAGI.

This clonotype has a handful of counts. The CDR3 bases are TGTGCCAGCACCACTCGGACAGGCCGAAGTTCTTGGGGTACAGATACGCAGTATTTT. It translates to CASTTRTGRSSWGTDTQYF. The rearrangement uses TRBV12-3 or TRBV12-4 and TRBJ2-3; 7 bases are shared with TRBD1. V gave up 7 bases and J gave up 3 bases; unmatched junction bases: 22. This CDR3 comprises 19 residues.

The chain links TRBV24-1 to TRBJ1-5; D remains unclear. Deletions cut 12 bases from V and 7 bases from J, with 6 bases between. This CDR3 region has 9 residues. Germline V gene sequence: CDR1 KGHDR, CDR2 SFDVKD. The CDR3 spells CAHRQPQHF. The CDR3 DNA follows: TGTGCCCACCGGCAGCCCCAGCATTTT.